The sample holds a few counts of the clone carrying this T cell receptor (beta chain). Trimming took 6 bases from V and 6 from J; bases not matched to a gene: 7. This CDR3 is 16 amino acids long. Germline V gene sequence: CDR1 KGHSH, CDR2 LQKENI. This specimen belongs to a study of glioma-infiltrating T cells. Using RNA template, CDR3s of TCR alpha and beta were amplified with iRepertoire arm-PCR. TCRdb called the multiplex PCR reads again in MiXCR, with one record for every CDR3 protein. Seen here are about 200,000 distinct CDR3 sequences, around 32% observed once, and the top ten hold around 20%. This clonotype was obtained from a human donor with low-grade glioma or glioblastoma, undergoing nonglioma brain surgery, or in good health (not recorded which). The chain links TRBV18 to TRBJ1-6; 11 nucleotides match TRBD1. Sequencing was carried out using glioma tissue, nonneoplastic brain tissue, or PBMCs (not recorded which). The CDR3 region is CASSKGQGAFNSPLHF. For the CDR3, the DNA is TGTGCCAGCTCTAAAGGACAGGGGGCGTTTAATTCACCCCTCCACTTT.